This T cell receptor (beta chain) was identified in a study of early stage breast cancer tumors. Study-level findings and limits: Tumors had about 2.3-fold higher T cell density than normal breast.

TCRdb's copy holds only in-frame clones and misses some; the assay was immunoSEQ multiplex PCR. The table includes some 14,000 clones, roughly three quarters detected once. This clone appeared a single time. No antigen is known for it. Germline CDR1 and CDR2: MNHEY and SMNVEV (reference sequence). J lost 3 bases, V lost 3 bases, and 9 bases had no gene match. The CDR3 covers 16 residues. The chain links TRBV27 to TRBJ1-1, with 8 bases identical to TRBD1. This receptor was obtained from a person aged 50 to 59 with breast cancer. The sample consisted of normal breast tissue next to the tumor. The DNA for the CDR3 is TGTGCCAGCAGTTTCCTCAGTGGGACAGGCGACACTGAAGCTTTCTTT. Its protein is CASSFLSGTGDTEAFF.